Here is one T cell receptor (beta chain) with its context. This entry is derived from a study of blood T cell repertoires in COVID-19. Clones were sequenced by immunoSEQ multiplex PCR, and TCRdb holds only the in-frame ones, with some missing. The repertoire consists of under 200,000 clones, with more than 70% occurring once and the leading ten covering less than 4%. Study members were between about 18 and 89 years old and lived in approximately 25 US regions. Assignment of participants to cohorts was predicated upon participant-reported clinical history. This TCR derives from a woman aged 45-65 years in a cohort exposed to, infected with or recovered from COVID-19 (not recorded which). The sequencing sample was made of PBMCs or T cells enriched from blood (not recorded which).

The CDR3 protein is CASSSRDTIYF. The CDR3 DNA sequence: TGTGCCAGCAGTTCTAGAGACACCATATATTTT. This chain joins TRBV28 and TRBJ1-3; no firm D call. The germline gives CDR1 MDHEN, CDR2 SYDVKM. This CDR3 region has 11 residues. Trimming cost V 4 bases and J 8 bases, with 6 bases left between them.